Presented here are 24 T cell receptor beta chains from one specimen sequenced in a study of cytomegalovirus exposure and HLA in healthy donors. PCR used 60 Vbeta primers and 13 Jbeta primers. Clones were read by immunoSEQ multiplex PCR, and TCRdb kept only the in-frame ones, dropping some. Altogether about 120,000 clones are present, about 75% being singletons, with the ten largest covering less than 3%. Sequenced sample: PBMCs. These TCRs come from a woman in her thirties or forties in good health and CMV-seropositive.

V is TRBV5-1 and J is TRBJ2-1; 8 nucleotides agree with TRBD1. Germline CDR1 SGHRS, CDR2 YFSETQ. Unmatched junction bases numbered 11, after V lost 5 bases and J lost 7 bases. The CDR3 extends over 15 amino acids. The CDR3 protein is CASSPLGQGGNEQFF. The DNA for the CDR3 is TGCGCCAGCAGTCCCCTAGGACAGGGTGGGAATGAGCAGTTCTTC.

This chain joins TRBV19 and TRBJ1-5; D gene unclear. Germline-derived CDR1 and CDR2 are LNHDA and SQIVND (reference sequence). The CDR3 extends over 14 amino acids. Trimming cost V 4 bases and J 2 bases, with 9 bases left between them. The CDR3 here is CASSTLEGNQPQHF. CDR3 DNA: TGTGCCAGTAGTACCCTGGAGGGCAATCAGCCCCAGCATTTT.

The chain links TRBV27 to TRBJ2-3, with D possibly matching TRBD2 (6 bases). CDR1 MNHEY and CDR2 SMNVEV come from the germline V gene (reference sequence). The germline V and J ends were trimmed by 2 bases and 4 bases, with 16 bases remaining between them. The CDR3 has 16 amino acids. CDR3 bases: TGTGCCAGCAGTTTAGCGTCTCGGGAGACCGCAGATACGCAGTATTTT. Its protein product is CASSLASRETADTQYF.

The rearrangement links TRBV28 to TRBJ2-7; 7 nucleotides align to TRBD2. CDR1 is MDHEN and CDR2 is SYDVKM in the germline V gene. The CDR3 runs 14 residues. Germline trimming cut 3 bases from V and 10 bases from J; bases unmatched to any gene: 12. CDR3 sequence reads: CASSFLDPAGPQYF. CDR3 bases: TGTGCCAGCAGTTTCCTAGACCCAGCGGGACCACAGTACTTC.

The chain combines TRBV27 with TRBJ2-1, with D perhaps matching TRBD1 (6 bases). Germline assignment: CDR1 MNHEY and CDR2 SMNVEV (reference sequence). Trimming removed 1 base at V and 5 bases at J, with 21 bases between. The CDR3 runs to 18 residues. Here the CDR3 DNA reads TGTGCCAGCAGTTTATTCTCGTACAGGGAAGCGGCCAACAATGAGCAGTTCTTC. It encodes CASSLFSYREAANNEQFF.

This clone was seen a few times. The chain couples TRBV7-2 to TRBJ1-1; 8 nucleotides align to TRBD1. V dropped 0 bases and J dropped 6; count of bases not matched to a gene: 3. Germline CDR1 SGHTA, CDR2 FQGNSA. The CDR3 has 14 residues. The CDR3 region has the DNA TGTGCCAGCAGCTTAGCGGGGACAGGAGCTGAAGCTTTCTTT. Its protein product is CASSLAGTGAEAFF.

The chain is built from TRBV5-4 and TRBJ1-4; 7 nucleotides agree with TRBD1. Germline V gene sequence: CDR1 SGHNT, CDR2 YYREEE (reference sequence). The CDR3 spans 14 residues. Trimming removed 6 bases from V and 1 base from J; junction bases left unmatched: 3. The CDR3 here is CASTRQGTNEKLFF. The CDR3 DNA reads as TGTGCCAGCACCAGACAGGGAACTAATGAAAAACTGTTTTTT.

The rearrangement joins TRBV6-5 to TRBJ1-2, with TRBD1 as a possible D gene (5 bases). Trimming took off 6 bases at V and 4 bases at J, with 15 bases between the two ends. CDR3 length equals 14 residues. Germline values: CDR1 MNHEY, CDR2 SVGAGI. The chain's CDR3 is CASSPVRGIYGYTF. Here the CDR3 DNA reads TGTGCCAGCAGCCCAGTTAGGGGAATCTATGGCTACACCTTC.

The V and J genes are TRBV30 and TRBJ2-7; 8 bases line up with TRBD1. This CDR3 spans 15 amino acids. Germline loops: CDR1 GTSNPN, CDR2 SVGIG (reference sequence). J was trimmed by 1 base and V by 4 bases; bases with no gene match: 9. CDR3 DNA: TGTGCCTGGACCCAAATGGACAGGGATTCCTACGAGCAGTACTTC. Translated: CAWTQMDRDSYEQYF.

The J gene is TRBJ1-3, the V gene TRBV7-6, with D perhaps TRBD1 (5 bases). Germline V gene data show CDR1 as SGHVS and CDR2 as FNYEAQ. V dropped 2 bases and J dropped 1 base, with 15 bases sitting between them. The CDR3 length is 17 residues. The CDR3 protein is CASSLRGTGGSGNTIYF. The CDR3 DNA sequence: TGTGCCAGCAGCTTAAGAGGGACGGGAGGTTCTGGAAACACCATATATTTT. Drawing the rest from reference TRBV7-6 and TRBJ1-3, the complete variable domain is GAGVSQSPRYKVTKRGQDVALRCDPISGHVSLYWYRQALGQGPEFLTYFNYEAQQDKSGLPNDRFSAERPEGSISTLTIQRTEQRDSAMYRCASSLRGTGGSGNTIYFGEGSWLTVV.

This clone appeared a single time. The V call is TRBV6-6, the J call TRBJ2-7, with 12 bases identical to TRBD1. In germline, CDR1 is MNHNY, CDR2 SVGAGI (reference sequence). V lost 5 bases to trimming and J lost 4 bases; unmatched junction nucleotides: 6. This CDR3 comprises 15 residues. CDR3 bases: TGTGCCAGCAGTATAGGGACAGGGGGCTTGTACGAGCAGTACTTC. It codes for CASSIGTGGLYEQYF.

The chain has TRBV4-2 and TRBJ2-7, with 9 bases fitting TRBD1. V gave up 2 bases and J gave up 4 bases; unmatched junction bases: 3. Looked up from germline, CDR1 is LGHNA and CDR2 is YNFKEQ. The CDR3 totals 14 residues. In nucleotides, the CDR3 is TGTGCCAGCAGCCAAACAGGGGGCGTATACGAGCAGTACTTC. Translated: CASSQTGGVYEQYF.

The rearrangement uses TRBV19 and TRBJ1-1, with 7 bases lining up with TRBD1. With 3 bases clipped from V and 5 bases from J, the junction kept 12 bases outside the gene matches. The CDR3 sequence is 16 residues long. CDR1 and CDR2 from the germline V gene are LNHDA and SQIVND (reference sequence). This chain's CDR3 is CASSISPQGTVTEAFF. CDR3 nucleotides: TGTGCCAGTAGTATTAGCCCACAGGGGACCGTGACTGAAGCTTTCTTT.

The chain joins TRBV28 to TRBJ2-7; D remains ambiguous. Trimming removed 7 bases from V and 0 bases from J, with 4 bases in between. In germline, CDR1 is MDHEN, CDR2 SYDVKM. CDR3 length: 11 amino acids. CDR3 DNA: TGTGCCAGCACTAGCTCCTACGAGCAGTACTTC. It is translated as CASTSSYEQYF.

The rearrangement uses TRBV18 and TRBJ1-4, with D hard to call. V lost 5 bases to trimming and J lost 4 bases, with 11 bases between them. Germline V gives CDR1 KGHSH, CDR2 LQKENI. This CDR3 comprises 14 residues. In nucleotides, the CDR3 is TGTGCCAGCTCAACTACTGCGGGTAATGAAAAACTGTTTTTT. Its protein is CASSTTAGNEKLFF.

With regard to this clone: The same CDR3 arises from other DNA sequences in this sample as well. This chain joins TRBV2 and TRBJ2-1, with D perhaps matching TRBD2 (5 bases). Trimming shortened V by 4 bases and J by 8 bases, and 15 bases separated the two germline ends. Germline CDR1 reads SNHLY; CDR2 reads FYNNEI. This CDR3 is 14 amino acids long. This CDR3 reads CASSGGEGGYEQFF. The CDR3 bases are TGTGCCAGCAGTGGGGGAGAAGGAGGCTATGAGCAGTTCTTC.

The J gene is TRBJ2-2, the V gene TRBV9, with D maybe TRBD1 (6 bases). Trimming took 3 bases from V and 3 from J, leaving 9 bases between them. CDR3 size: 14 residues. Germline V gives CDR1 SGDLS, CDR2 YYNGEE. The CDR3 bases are TGTGCCAGCAGCGGGGGGCAGTACACCGGGGAGCTGTTTTTT. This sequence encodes CASSGGQYTGELFF. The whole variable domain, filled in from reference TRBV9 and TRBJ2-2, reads DSGVTQTPKHLITATGQRVTLRCSPRSGDLSVYWYQQSLDQGLQFLIQYYNGEERAKGNILERFSAQQFPDLHSELNLSSLELGDSALYFCASSGGQYTGELFFGEGSRLTVL.

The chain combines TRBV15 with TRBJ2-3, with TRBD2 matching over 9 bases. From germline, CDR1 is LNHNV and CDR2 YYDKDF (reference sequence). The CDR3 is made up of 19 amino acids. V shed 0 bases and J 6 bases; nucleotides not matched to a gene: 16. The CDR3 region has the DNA TGTGCCACCAGCAGAGATCTGGGGGGTGAGATAGCGGGAGTGGATACGCAGTATTTT. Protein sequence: CATSRDLGGEIAGVDTQYF.

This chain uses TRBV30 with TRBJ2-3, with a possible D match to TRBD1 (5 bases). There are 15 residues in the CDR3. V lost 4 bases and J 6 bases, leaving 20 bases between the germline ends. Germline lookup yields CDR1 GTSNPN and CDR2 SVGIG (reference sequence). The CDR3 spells CAWNSRRVNMDTQYF. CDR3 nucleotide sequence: TGTGCCTGGAACAGTCGCAGGGTCAACATGGATACGCAGTATTTT.

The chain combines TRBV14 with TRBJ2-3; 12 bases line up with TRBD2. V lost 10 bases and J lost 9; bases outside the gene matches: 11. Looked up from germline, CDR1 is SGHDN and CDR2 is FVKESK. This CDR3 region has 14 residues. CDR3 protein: CATALAGGLVTQYF. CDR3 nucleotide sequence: TGTGCCACCGCACTAGCGGGGGGCCTTGTCACGCAGTATTTT.

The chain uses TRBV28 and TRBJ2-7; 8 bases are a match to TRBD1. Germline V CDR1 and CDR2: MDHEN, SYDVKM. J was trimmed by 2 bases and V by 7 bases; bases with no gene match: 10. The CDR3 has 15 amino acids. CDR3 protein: CASIPADRVAYEQYF. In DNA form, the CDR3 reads TGTGCCAGCATCCCCGCGGACAGGGTAGCCTACGAGCAGTACTTC. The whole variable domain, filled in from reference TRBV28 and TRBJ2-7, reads DVKVTQSSRYLVKRTGEKVFLECVQDMDHENMFWYRQDPGLGLRLIYFSYDVKMKEKGDIPEGYSVSREKKERFSLILESASTNQTSMYLCASIPADRVAYEQYFGPGTRLTVT.

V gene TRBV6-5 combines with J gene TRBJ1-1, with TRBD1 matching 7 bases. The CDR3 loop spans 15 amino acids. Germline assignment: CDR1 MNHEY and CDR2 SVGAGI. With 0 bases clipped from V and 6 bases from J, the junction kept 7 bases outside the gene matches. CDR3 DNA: TGTGCCAGCAGTTACTCCGGACAGGTGGTCTCTGAAGCTTTCTTT. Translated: CASSYSGQVVSEAFF.

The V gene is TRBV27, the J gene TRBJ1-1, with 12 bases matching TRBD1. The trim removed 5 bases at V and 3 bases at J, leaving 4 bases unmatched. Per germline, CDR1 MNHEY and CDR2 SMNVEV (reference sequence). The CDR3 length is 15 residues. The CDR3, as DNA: TGTGCCAGCAGTCCGGGGACAGGGGGCTACACTGAAGCTTTCTTT. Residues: CASSPGTGGYTEAFF.

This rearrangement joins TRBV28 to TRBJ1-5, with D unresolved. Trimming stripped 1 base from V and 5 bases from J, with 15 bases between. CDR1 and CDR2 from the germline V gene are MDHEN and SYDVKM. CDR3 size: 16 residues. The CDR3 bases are TGTGCCAGCAGTTTATTGGTAGTTTCTCAAGATCAGCCCCAGCATTTT. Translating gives CASSLLVVSQDQPQHF.